Here is one TCR beta chain with its context. Healthy donors were controls matched for age and sex. V lost 1 base and J 0 bases, leaving 11 bases between the germline ends. CDR1 and CDR2 from the germline V gene are SGHDT and YYEEEE. The length of the CDR3 is 16 residues. Roughly 0.45 to 1 ug RNA was reverse transcribed with random hexamers. TCRdb recomputed calls from the immunoSEQ multiplex PCR reads with MiXCR, one row per CDR3 protein. The data contain roughly 200,000 distinct CDR3 sequences, 90% to 95% of them singletons. These data are taken from a study of CD8 T cells in Susac syndrome. The rearrangement joins TRBV5-6 to TRBJ2-4; D is unresolved. This TCR was sampled from a human donor in good health. The sequenced sample consisted of CD4+ T cells from PBMCs. The CDR3 spells CASSLSPGLAKNIQYF. Here the CDR3 DNA reads TGTGCCAGCAGCTTGTCCCCCGGTCTAGCCAAAAACATTCAGTACTTC.